This T cell receptor (beta chain) emerged from a study of response to subunit inactivated influenza vaccine. This clonotype showed up just a few times. Its antigen is as yet unknown. A single record per CDR3 protein comes from TCRdb applying MiXCR to the RT-PCR reads. The profile shows 560,000 or so distinct CDR3 sequences, approximately 7.1% of them singletons. General study findings and limits: Each seasonal influenza vaccination recruits few new T cells, the authors suggested.

This CDR3 contains 15 residues. The V gene's germline CDR1 is DFQATT and CDR2 SNEGSKA (reference sequence). V gave up 2 bases and J gave up 6 bases, with 17 bases separating them. The chain couples TRBV20-1 to TRBJ2-1, with D perhaps matching TRBD2 (6 bases). Sequenced material: PBMCs from blood, taken about 24 months after vaccination. The receptor's source is a man in his fifties or sixties who received an inactivated influenza vaccine. The CDR3 loop is CSARQDLREGNEQFF. The CDR3 bases are TGCAGTGCTAGACAAGATTTGCGGGAAGGCAATGAGCAGTTCTTC.